The sequence of this T cell receptor beta chain was determined in a study of blood T cells in healthy people across ages. Study-wide points: Across the age range, TCR beta diversity per million T cells fell in a roughly linear way.

V shed 8 bases and J 1 base; nucleotides not matched to a gene: 4. Germline values: CDR1 MNHEY, CDR2 SVGEGT. The CDR3 is 13 amino acids. Each sample had at least 6 million PBMCs isolated. On this clonotype: Its antigen is unidentified.

Together with a sample-barcoded 5' primer, a J-beta primer mix was included in a second PCR lasting about 7 to 11 cycles. Each of the cDNA molecules was tagged by a template-switch adaptor with 12 random nucleotides. Each single sample gave us at least 2.5 million CDR3-containing paired-end reads. A single record per CDR3 protein comes from TCRdb applying MiXCR to the 5' RACE reads. In the table there are 790,000 or so distinct CDR3 sequences, around half of which are singletons. Sample: blood. The sequence derives from a man aged 80 or over in good health. The chain employs TRBV6-2 or TRBV6-3 and TRBJ2-5, with 7 bases aligning to TRBD2. CDR3: CASQRGSQETQYF. CDR3 bases: TGTGCCAGCCAGCGGGGCAGCCAAGAGACCCAGTACTTC.